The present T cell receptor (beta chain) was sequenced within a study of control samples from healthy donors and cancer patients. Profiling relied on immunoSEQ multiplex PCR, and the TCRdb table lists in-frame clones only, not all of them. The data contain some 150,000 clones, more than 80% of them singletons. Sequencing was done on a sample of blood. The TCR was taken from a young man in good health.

The CDR3 bases are TGTGCCAGCAGCCGGGAATCGGGTGAAGCTTTCTTT. Translated: CASSRESGEAFF. The V gene is TRBV11-2, the J gene TRBJ1-1; D gene unclear. This CDR3 is built from 12 residues. The germline V gene encodes CDR1 SGHAT and CDR2 FQNNGV. Trimming left V 5 bases short and J 7 bases short, with 11 bases between.